The 28 T cell receptor beta chains below were found in one sample sequenced in a study of cytomegalovirus exposure and HLA in healthy donors. Produced via immunoSEQ multiplex PCR; TCRdb's table is partial and in-frame only. The top ten hold less than 5.5% of the sample, which has about 150,000 clones, roughly 87% seen once. Input material: PBMCs. These TCRs come from a man aged 18 to 35 in good health and CMV-seropositive.

V is TRBV30 and J is TRBJ1-1; 9 bases match TRBD1. The CDR3 spans 13 residues. The V gene's germline CDR1 is GTSNPN and CDR2 SVGIG (reference sequence). Trimming cost V 5 bases and J 4 bases; bases outside gene matches: 5. The CDR3 sequence is CAWGGQGLTEAFF. The DNA of the CDR3 is TGTGCCTGGGGGGGACAGGGACTCACTGAAGCTTTCTTT.

This clone was observed a single time. The genes are TRBV4-2 and TRBJ2-1; D is perhaps TRBD1 (5 bases). CDR1 LGHNA and CDR2 YNFKEQ come from the germline V gene. Trimming pared 1 base from V and 9 bases from J, leaving 16 bases between. This CDR3 has 15 residues. CDR3 region: CASSQVSKDNAEQFF. The CDR3 DNA reads as TGTGCCAGCAGCCAAGTTTCAAAGGACAACGCTGAGCAGTTCTTC.

This rearrangement joins TRBV4-2 to TRBJ2-7; no firm D call. The CDR3 totals 17 residues. Trimming removed 3 bases from V and 0 bases from J, with 18 bases in between. Germline V gene data show CDR1 as LGHNA and CDR2 as YNFKEQ. CDR3 region: CASSHGSIPTSSYEQYF. The CDR3 region has the DNA TGTGCCAGCAGCCACGGGTCAATACCTACAAGCTCCTACGAGCAGTACTTC.

The rearrangement joins TRBV7-9 to TRBJ2-3, with D tentatively TRBD2 (5 bases). Germline V CDR1 and CDR2: SEHNR, FQNEAQ (reference sequence). The CDR3 has 13 amino acids. V dropped 0 bases and J dropped 6 bases, with 7 bases sitting between them. CDR3 DNA sequence: TGTGCCAGCAGCTTAGCCCAGCGGGATACGCAGTATTTT. As protein: CASSLAQRDTQYF.

This rearrangement joins TRBV5-1 to TRBJ2-4, with TRBD1 matching 11 bases. Germline V gene sequence: CDR1 SGHRS, CDR2 YFSETQ. Unmatched junction bases numbered 12, after V lost 6 bases and J lost 7 bases. The CDR3 is 16 residues long. The CDR3 reads CASMQGDGQGANIQYF. In DNA form, the CDR3 reads TGCGCCAGCATGCAAGGTGACGGACAGGGGGCGAACATTCAGTACTTC.

This chain links TRBV9 with TRBJ1-1, with D uncertain. From germline, CDR1 is SGDLS and CDR2 YYNGEE. The CDR3 is 14 residues long. Trimming took off 0 bases at V and 1 base at J, with 7 bases between the two ends. The CDR3 loop reads CASSVGSENTEAFF. The CDR3 bases are TGTGCCAGCAGCGTAGGGTCAGAGAACACTGAAGCTTTCTTT.

The chain carries TRBV7-2 and TRBJ2-7; the match to TRBD2 covers 7 bases. CDR1 and CDR2 from the germline V gene are SGHTA and FQGNSA. The junction had 6 bases not matched to a gene; V was cut back by 3 bases and J by 7 bases. CDR3 length equals 13 residues. CDR3 sequence (DNA): TGTGCCAGCAGCTTGCCGGGAGGACGGGAGCAGTACTTC. Translated, it gives CASSLPGGREQYF.

The rearrangement joins TRBV10-3 to TRBJ2-5; 9 positions match TRBD1. Germline CDR1 is ENHRY and CDR2 is SYGVKD. The CDR3 covers 15 residues. J was trimmed by 5 bases and V by 3 bases; bases with no gene match: 7. The CDR3 DNA sequence: TGTGCCATCAGTGATTATGACAGGGGGGAGGAGACCCAGTACTTC. It is translated as CAISDYDRGEETQYF.

V and J are TRBV18 and TRBJ2-7; D perhaps matches TRBD2 (6 bases). The CDR3 spans 13 residues. The V end lost 3 bases, the J end lost 3 bases, and 9 bases lay between the germline ends. Per the germline V gene, CDR1 is KGHSH and CDR2 is LQKENI. The CDR3: CASSPSGFYEQYF. The DNA for the CDR3 is TGTGCCAGCTCACCTAGCGGATTCTACGAGCAGTACTTC.

The chain has TRBV9 and TRBJ1-2; D remains ambiguous. With 0 bases removed from V and 7 bases from J, the gap between germline ends came to 10 bases. Germline V gives CDR1 SGDLS, CDR2 YYNGEE. The CDR3 runs 13 residues. CDR3 sequence (DNA): TGTGCCAGCAGCGTAGCGCAGGACTTTGGCTACACCTTC. This codes for CASSVAQDFGYTF. Drawing the rest from reference TRBV9 and TRBJ1-2, the complete variable domain is DSGVTQTPKHLITATGQRVTLRCSPRSGDLSVYWYQQSLDQGLQFLIQYYNGEERAKGNILERFSAQQFPDLHSELNLSSLELGDSALYFCASSVAQDFGYTFGSGTRLTVV.

The chain couples TRBV6-1 to TRBJ1-3; D ambiguous. This CDR3 spans 14 amino acids. Germline assignment: CDR1 MNHNS and CDR2 SASEGT. The V end was cut by 1 base, the J end by 6 bases, with 10 bases between. Here the CDR3 DNA reads TGTGCCAGCAGTGAAGTGAAGTGGCCAAACACCATATATTTT. It codes for CASSEVKWPNTIYF.

This clone was seen only a few times. The rearrangement links TRBV30 to TRBJ2-7, with 8 bases lining up with TRBD1. V gave up 4 bases and J gave up 6 bases; unmatched junction bases: 8. In germline, CDR1 is GTSNPN, CDR2 SVGIG (reference sequence). The CDR3 contains 13 residues. The CDR3 region is CAWISRQGTEQYF. CDR3 nucleotides: TGTGCCTGGATCTCCCGACAGGGGACCGAGCAGTACTTC.

V usage is TRBV7-8 and J usage is TRBJ2-7, with 7 bases aligning to TRBD2. Trimming cost V 1 base and J 6 bases; bases outside gene matches: 15. In germline, CDR1 is SGHVS, CDR2 FQNEAQ. This CDR3 spans 17 amino acids. In nucleotides, the CDR3 is TGTGCCAGCAGCTTAGACCGCTGGACGGCGGGGGTGATCGAGCAGTACTTC. Its translation: CASSLDRWTAGVIEQYF.

The chain carries TRBV2 and TRBJ1-6; D possibly corresponds to TRBD1 (6 bases). Trimming stripped 8 bases from V and 8 bases from J, with 16 bases between. Germline CDR1 and CDR2: SNHLY and FYNNEI. This CDR3 region has 14 residues. The CDR3 DNA sequence: TGTGCCAGCGCAAACAGGGCTGGAGATTCACCCCTCCACTTT. Its protein product is CASANRAGDSPLHF.

V gene TRBV6-1 combines with J gene TRBJ1-3; D gene uncertain. V was cut by 6 bases and J by 3 bases, with 15 bases left in between. Germline V gives CDR1 MNHNS, CDR2 SASEGT. This CDR3 comprises 15 residues. In DNA form, the CDR3 reads TGTGCCAGCAGGAGACTGCTTCTCGATGGAAACACCATATATTTT. This sequence encodes CASRRLLLDGNTIYF.

V usage is TRBV7-9 and J usage is TRBJ2-5; the D gene is possibly TRBD1 (5 bases). Between the trimmed V and J ends, which lost 6 bases and 5 bases, there was a span of 13 bases. The CDR3 sequence is 13 residues long. The V gene's germline CDR1 is SEHNR and CDR2 FQNEAQ (reference sequence). In DNA form, the CDR3 reads TGTGCCAGCAGTTTCCAGGGTCGGGAGACCCAGTACTTC. Amino acids: CASSFQGRETQYF.

In its sample, this clone was seen once. The chain combines TRBV7-8 with TRBJ2-7; 12 bases line up with TRBD2. Germline V gene data show CDR1 as SGHVS and CDR2 as FQNEAQ. After removal of 5 bases from V and 2 bases from J, the junction contained 13 bases not matched to a gene. The CDR3 spans 18 residues. The CDR3 DNA follows: TGTGCCAGCAGCCCCCAGTGGAGTTCTAGCGGGAGGGCCTACGAGCAGTACTTC. Protein product: CASSPQWSSSGRAYEQYF.

The genes are TRBV4-1 and TRBJ2-7, with D tentatively TRBD1 (6 bases). The length of the CDR3 is 14 residues. Trimming took 4 bases from V and 0 from J, leaving 10 bases between them. Germline CDR1 and CDR2: MGHRA and YSYEKL. The CDR3 protein is CASSPTGYSYEQYF. The CDR3 DNA is TGCGCCAGCAGCCCAACAGGGTACTCCTACGAGCAGTACTTC.

This chain's CDR3 is CAWNGRGNTEAFF. In DNA form, the CDR3 reads TGTGCCTGGAACGGGAGGGGGAACACTGAAGCTTTCTTT. The chain couples TRBV30 to TRBJ1-1; possibly TRBD1 for D (5 bases). The CDR3 totals 13 residues. Germline CDR1 reads GTSNPN; CDR2 reads SVGIG (reference sequence). Trimming took off 4 bases at V and 1 base at J, with 10 bases between the two ends.

This clone has a handful of counts. This chain links TRBV2 with TRBJ1-5; D possibly corresponds to TRBD1 (5 bases). Between the trimmed V and J ends, which lost 6 bases and 2 bases, there was a span of 11 bases. The germline gives CDR1 SNHLY, CDR2 FYNNEI. The CDR3 loop spans 14 amino acids. The CDR3 here is CASSPSGGNQPQHF. The CDR3 coding sequence is TGTGCCAGCAGCCCATCGGGGGGCAATCAGCCCCAGCATTTT.

The genes are TRBV28 and TRBJ1-4; possible D gene TRBD1, 5 bases. In germline, CDR1 is MDHEN, CDR2 SYDVKM. CDR3 length: 15 amino acids. Trimming pared 2 bases from V and 7 bases from J, leaving 14 bases between. The CDR3 sequence is CASSLPLQGGEKLFF. CDR3 nucleotides: TGTGCCAGCAGTTTACCCCTTCAGGGAGGTGAAAAACTGTTTTTT.

The chain couples TRBV5-6 to TRBJ2-2; D possibly corresponds to TRBD1 (6 bases). The CDR3 is 16 amino acids. Trimming took off 0 bases at V and 2 bases at J, with 11 bases between the two ends. Per the germline V gene, CDR1 is SGHDT and CDR2 is YYEEEE. Here the CDR3 DNA reads TGTGCCAGCAGCTTGGATGGGGGCCTTAACACCGGGGAGCTGTTTTTT. Protein product: CASSLDGGLNTGELFF.

This chain joins TRBV6-5 and TRBJ1-4; D perhaps matches TRBD1 (6 bases). CDR3 length equals 15 residues. Trimming left V 6 bases short and J 2 bases short, with 13 bases between. CDR1 is MNHEY, CDR2 SVGAGI, per germline. CDR3 sequence reads: CASRVRQDTNEKLFF. CDR3 sequence (DNA): TGTGCCAGCAGAGTTCGACAGGACACTAATGAAAAACTGTTTTTT.

The genes are TRBV29-1 and TRBJ2-1; a possible D gene is TRBD2 (6 bases). V lost 6 bases and J 3 bases, leaving 18 bases between the germline ends. Germline loops: CDR1 SQVTM, CDR2 ANQGSEA. The CDR3 is 15 residues long. The DNA for the CDR3 is TGCAGCGTGCCAAGGGGCGGAGGGGACTACAATGAGCAGTTCTTC. Amino acid sequence: CSVPRGGGDYNEQFF.

Of note for this clone: Different DNA sequences within this sample yield the same CDR3. The V gene is TRBV5-1, the J gene TRBJ1-1, with D perhaps matching TRBD1 (6 bases). The CDR3 extends over 15 amino acids. Germline V gene sequence: CDR1 SGHRS, CDR2 YFSETQ. Trimming stripped 0 bases from V and 2 bases from J, with 11 bases between. This chain's CDR3 is CASSLALTGNTEAFF. CDR3 sequence (DNA): TGCGCCAGCAGCTTGGCTCTGACAGGCAACACTGAAGCTTTCTTT.

This clone has a single count. The chain joins TRBV27 to TRBJ1-1, with 9 positions matching TRBD1. The ends lost 8 bases at V and 4 bases at J; junction bases unmatched: 14. The CDR3 is made up of 16 amino acids. CDR1 is MNHEY, CDR2 SMNVEV, per germline (reference sequence). The CDR3 nucleotides read TGTGCCAGCTCCATCCTCGGGACAGGGAGGGTCACTGAAGCTTTCTTT. This codes for CASSILGTGRVTEAFF.

Comment on this clone: A much larger clone lies a single base off, so this may be a read error. The chain has TRBV27 and TRBJ1-2; 7 bases line up with TRBD1. The CDR3 covers 13 residues. Germline V gene data show CDR1 as MNHEY and CDR2 as SMNVEV (reference sequence). With V trimmed by 7 bases and J by 4 bases, 6 bases remained unmatched. Here the CDR3 DNA reads TGTGCCAGCAACCTTAGGGGGCCCTATGGCTACACCTTC. It specifies CASNLRGPYGYTF.

This clone was counted a few times. The gene calls are TRBV7-8 and TRBJ2-7, with 9 bases that match TRBD2. Germline CDR1 reads SGHVS; CDR2 reads FQNEAQ. The CDR3 runs 16 residues. V was pared by 4 bases and J by 1 base, with 8 bases of the junction left unmatched. The CDR3 is CASSSGGTSGSYEQYF. CDR3 in DNA: TGTGCCAGCAGCTCCGGGGGTACTAGCGGGTCCTACGAGCAGTACTTC.